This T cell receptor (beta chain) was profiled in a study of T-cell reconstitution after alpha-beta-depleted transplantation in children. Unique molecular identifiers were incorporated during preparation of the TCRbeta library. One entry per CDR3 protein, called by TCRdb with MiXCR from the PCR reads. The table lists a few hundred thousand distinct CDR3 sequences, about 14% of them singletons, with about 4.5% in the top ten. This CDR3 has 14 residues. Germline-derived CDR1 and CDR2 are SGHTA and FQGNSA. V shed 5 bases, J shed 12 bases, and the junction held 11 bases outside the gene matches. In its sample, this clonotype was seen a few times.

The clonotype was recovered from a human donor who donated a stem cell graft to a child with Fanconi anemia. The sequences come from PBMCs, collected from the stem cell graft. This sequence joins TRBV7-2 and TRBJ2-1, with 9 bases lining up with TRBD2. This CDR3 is CASSLGGTSNRQFF. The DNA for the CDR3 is TGTGCCAGCAGCCTCGGGGGGACTAGCAATAGGCAGTTCTTC.